The 2 T cell receptor beta chains listed next were all sequenced from one sample in a study of shared clonotypes between healthy human individuals. Generated by immunoSEQ multiplex PCR, the TCRdb table keeps only in-frame clones and is missing some. The table records 550,000 to 850,000 clones, roughly 70% of them present only once. The specimen sequenced was memory CD4+ T cells sorted from blood. The subset: CD45RA-negative fraction. Receptor source: a woman in her 30s in good health.

This clone was counted between two and nine times. The sample holds other DNA sequences that translate to the same CDR3. CDR3 bases: TGTGCCAGCAGAATGGGGGGGGAGACCCAGTACTTC. It codes for CASRMGGETQYF. V usage is TRBV2 and J usage is TRBJ2-5; 7 nucleotides agree with TRBD2. The CDR3 covers 12 residues. J gave up 5 bases and V 6 bases, and 3 bases lay outside the gene matches. Germline values: CDR1 SNHLY, CDR2 FYNNEI.

This clone was observed many times. V is TRBV7-3 and J is TRBJ2-1, with 12 nucleotides matching TRBD2. Germline CDR1 is SGHTA and CDR2 is FQGTGA. V dropped 5 bases and J dropped 8; count of bases not matched to a gene: 7. The CDR3 covers 15 residues. The DNA for the CDR3 is TGTGCCAGCAGCACTGGACTAGCGGGATCGCATGAGCAGTTCTTC. Translated, it gives CASSTGLAGSHEQFF. Full variable domain (rest looked up from reference TRBV7-3 and TRBJ2-1): GAGVSQTPSNKVTEKGKYVELRCDPISGHTALYWYRQSLGQGPEFLIYFQGTGAADDSGLPNDRFFAVRPEGSVSTLKIQRTERGDSAVYLCASSTGLAGSHEQFFGPGTRLTVL.